This T cell receptor (beta chain) is drawn from a study of shared clonotypes between healthy human individuals. Data came from immunoSEQ multiplex PCR; TCRdb stores just in-frame clones and leaves some out. The sample includes under 1,100,000 clones, 70% to 80% seen only once; the top ten take over 1.3%. Note on this clone: The same CDR3 arises from other DNA sequences in this sample as well.

V lost 5 bases to trimming and J lost 3 bases; unmatched junction nucleotides: 3. The CDR3 spans 14 residues. Germline V gives CDR1 SGHTA, CDR2 FQGNSA. The J gene is TRBJ1-3, the V gene TRBV7-2, with 8 bases lining up with TRBD1. The material sequenced was memory CD4+ T cells sorted from blood. Subset indicated: CD45RA-negative fraction. The origin of this receptor is a man between 18 and 35 years old in good health. As DNA, the CDR3 is TGTGCCAGCAGCCCGGACAGGGTTGGAAACACCATATATTTT. Protein: CASSPDRVGNTIYF. Supplemented by reference TRBV7-2 and TRBJ1-3, the full variable domain reads GAGVSQSPSNKVTEKGKDVELRCDPISGHTALYWYRQSLGQGLEFLIYFQGNSAPDKSGLPSDRFSAERTGGSVSTLTIQRTQQEDSAVYLCASSPDRVGNTIYFGEGSWLTVV.